Listed here are 25 T cell receptor beta chains from one sample, sequenced in a study of blood T cell repertoires in COVID-19. This table comes from immunoSEQ multiplex PCR, and its TCRdb copy is limited to in-frame clones, with some not included. Among 45,000 or so clones, just under 90% were seen once, and the ten largest hold around 3.6%. Sequencing was done on a sample of peripheral blood. These receptors all come from a man aged 40-55 years with COVID-19, enrolled during active disease.

The V call is TRBV3-1 (or the pseudogene TRBV3-2), the J call TRBJ2-3; perhaps TRBD2 as D (6 bases). The CDR3 spans 15 residues. The ends were cut back, 3 bases at V and 1 base at J, with 11 bases in the middle. Per germline, CDR1 LGHDT and CDR2 YNNKEL (reference sequence). This CDR3 is CASSHGGARTDTQYF. CDR3 DNA: TGTGCCAGCAGCCATGGCGGGGCCCGCACAGATACGCAGTATTTT.

V and J are TRBV7-9 and TRBJ1-1; D unresolved. The CDR3 is 15 residues long. V was clipped by 5 bases and J by 6 bases, with 19 bases between them. Germline loops: CDR1 SEHNR, CDR2 FQNEAQ (reference sequence). The CDR3, as DNA: TGTGCCAGCAGCCGCGTCGAGGGCGCTTATTCTGAAGCTTTCTTT. Protein sequence: CASSRVEGAYSEAFF.

This clone was found a few times. V usage is TRBV28 and J usage is TRBJ1-2; 7 bases match TRBD1. The CDR3 contains 15 residues. Germline-derived CDR1 and CDR2 are MDHEN and SYDVKM. The V segment lost 6 bases and the J segment 6 bases; nucleotides outside the gene matches: 13. This CDR3 is CASRTVRGPFDGYTF. The CDR3 nucleotides are TGTGCCAGCAGAACGGTTAGGGGGCCGTTCGATGGCTACACCTTC.

The CDR3 nucleotides read TGTGCCATCAGTGAGGGACAGGGGGTTAGGGAGCAGTACTTC. Translation gives CAISEGQGVREQYF. The rearrangement links TRBV10-3 to TRBJ2-7; 10 nucleotides match TRBD1. Losses at the gene ends were 2 bases for V and 7 bases for J; bases not matched to a gene: 5. This CDR3 is built from 14 residues. Germline CDR1 is ENHRY and CDR2 is SYGVKD.

This clone was observed a few times. V and J are TRBV7-9 and TRBJ2-1; 7 bases agree with TRBD1. The CDR3 sequence is 15 residues long. Germline V gene lookup returns CDR1 SEHNR and CDR2 FQNEAQ (reference sequence). V lost 4 bases to trimming and J lost 9 bases; unmatched junction nucleotides: 12. The CDR3 sequence is CASSWDSQRLGEQFF. DNA of the CDR3: TGTGCCAGCAGCTGGGACAGCCAAAGACTGGGTGAGCAGTTCTTC.

To note about this clone: A read error may produce the germline difference seen at one junction end. This chain uses TRBV4-1 with TRBJ2-6; the match to TRBD1 covers 9 bases. The CDR3 sequence is 19 residues long. Per the germline V gene, CDR1 is MGHRA and CDR2 is YSYEKL. Here the CDR3 reads CASSEEGQGTLAGANVLTF. CDR3 sequence (DNA): TGCGCCAGCAGCGAAGAGGGACAGGGAACCCTCGCTGGGGCCAACGTCCTGACTTTC.

The V and J genes are TRBV2 and TRBJ2-1; a weak D match, TRBD1 (6 bases). Trimming took 5 bases from V and 0 from J, leaving 14 bases between them. CDR1 is SNHLY, CDR2 FYNNEI, per germline. This CDR3 is 16 amino acids long. The CDR3 region is CASSLATGGSYNEQFF. Here the CDR3 DNA reads TGTGCCAGCAGTTTAGCGACAGGAGGCTCCTACAATGAGCAGTTCTTC.

The chain employs TRBV2 and TRBJ1-5, with no clear D. This CDR3 spans 15 amino acids. From germline, CDR1 is SNHLY and CDR2 FYNNEI. Trimming took off 6 bases at V and 3 bases at J, with 15 bases between the two ends. As DNA, the CDR3 is TGTGCCAGCAGGATACAGCTCTTCACCAATCAGCCCCAGCATTTT. Protein product: CASRIQLFTNQPQHF.

J is TRBJ1-5 and V is TRBV6-6; 11 nucleotides match TRBD1. Germline CDR1 is MNHNY and CDR2 is SVGAGI (reference sequence). Losses at the gene ends were 4 bases for V and 6 bases for J; bases not matched to a gene: 5. CDR3 length equals 15 residues. The CDR3 region has the DNA TGTGCCAGCAGTTGGACAGGGGGCGGGAGTCAGCCCCAGCATTTT. Protein sequence: CASSWTGGGSQPQHF.

The CDR3 spells CATSRDLSYEQYF. The CDR3 nucleotides are TGTGCCACCAGCAGAGATCTCAGCTACGAGCAGTACTTC. The chain uses TRBV15 and TRBJ2-7; the D is unclear. The V gene's germline CDR1 is LNHNV and CDR2 YYDKDF (reference sequence). This CDR3 spans 13 amino acids. Trimming removed 0 bases from V and 3 bases from J, with 6 bases in between.

The V gene is TRBV5-1, the J gene TRBJ2-3, with D perhaps TRBD2 (6 bases). The germline CDR1 and CDR2 sequences are SGHRS and YFSETQ. V was clipped by 0 bases and J by 1 base, with 15 bases between them. The CDR3 length is 17 residues. DNA for the CDR3: TGCGCCAGCAGCTTGGCCGGGAGCGCTTCGGGCACAGATACGCAGTATTTT. Protein: CASSLAGSASGTDTQYF.

The chain joins TRBV4-1 to TRBJ2-7; D perhaps matches TRBD1 (5 bases). V was trimmed by 4 bases and J by 8 bases, leaving 24 bases between them. The CDR3 runs 16 residues. Germline V gives CDR1 MGHRA, CDR2 YSYEKL. The CDR3 region is CASSPLPPDKFLKQYF. The CDR3 DNA follows: TGCGCCAGCAGCCCCCTACCCCCGGACAAGTTTCTCAAGCAGTACTTC.

J is TRBJ2-7 and V is TRBV27; 8 bases are shared with TRBD1. From germline, CDR1 is MNHEY and CDR2 SMNVEV (reference sequence). This CDR3 has 16 residues. V shed 2 bases and J 2 bases; nucleotides not matched to a gene: 8. The CDR3 spells CASSLEGDRIPYEQYF. CDR3 nucleotides: TGTGCCAGCAGTTTAGAGGGGGACAGGATCCCCTACGAGCAGTACTTC.

The chain joins TRBV19 to TRBJ2-7, with D perhaps TRBD1 (6 bases). CDR1 and CDR2 (germline): LNHDA, SQIVND (reference sequence). Trimming took off 4 bases at V and 2 bases at J, with 9 bases between the two ends. The CDR3 totals 13 residues. The CDR3 DNA reads as TGTGCCAGTAGTAGACAGGTGACCTACGAGCAGTACTTC. The encoded protein is CASSRQVTYEQYF. Full variable domain (remainder filled in from reference TRBV19 and TRBJ2-7): DGGITQSPKYLFRKEGQNVTLSCEQNLNHDAMYWYRQDPGQGLRLIYYSQIVNDFQKGDIAEGYSVSREKKESFPLTVTSAQKNPTAFYLCASSRQVTYEQYFGPGTRLTVT.

This clone was seen only once. J is TRBJ2-7 and V is TRBV30; unclear D gene. V was clipped by 0 bases and J by 7 bases, with 13 bases between them. The CDR3 has 13 amino acids. The germline V gene has CDR1 GTSNPN and CDR2 SVGIG (reference sequence). Written as DNA, the CDR3 is TGTGCCTGGAGTGTACTTCGTGTTGGTGAGCAGTACTTC. Its translation: CAWSVLRVGEQYF.

The J gene is TRBJ1-3, the V gene TRBV24-1, with a weak D call TRBD1 (6 bases). CDR3 length equals 19 residues. V lost 0 bases and J lost 0, with 17 bases in between. Per germline, CDR1 KGHDR and CDR2 SFDVKD. For the CDR3, the DNA is TGTGCCACCAGTGATTTGTCCCACCGACAGGACAACTCTGGAAACACCATATATTTT. Residues: CATSDLSHRQDNSGNTIYF.

V gene TRBV7-9 combines with J gene TRBJ1-4; TRBD1 aligns across 10 bases. CDR1 and CDR2 (germline): SEHNR, FQNEAQ (reference sequence). The V and J ends lost 5 bases and 5 bases, in that order; junction bases with no gene match: 11. CDR3 length: 17 residues. CDR3 bases: TGTGCCAGCAGCCCGGACTCGGGACAGGGGTGGAATGAAAAACTGTTTTTT. It encodes CASSPDSGQGWNEKLFF.

J is TRBJ2-7 and V is TRBV7-3, with 8 bases matching TRBD1. This CDR3 spans 13 amino acids. The germline CDR1 and CDR2 sequences are SGHTA and FQGTGA. The V and J ends lost 3 bases and 10 bases, in that order; junction bases with no gene match: 8. Here the CDR3 DNA reads TGTGCCAGCAGCTTGGGGACAGGAGGTTTCCAGTACTTC. Translated: CASSLGTGGFQYF. The entire variable domain, with the rest obtained from reference TRBV7-3 and TRBJ2-7, is as follows: GAGVSQTPSNKVTEKGKYVELRCDPISGHTALYWYRQSLGQGPEFLIYFQGTGAADDSGLPNDRFFAVRPEGSVSTLKIQRTERGDSAVYLCASSLGTGGFQYFGPGTRLTVT.

The chain joins TRBV6-1 to TRBJ1-4, with TRBD1 matching over 7 bases. From germline, CDR1 is MNHNS and CDR2 SASEGT. V lost 3 bases to trimming and J lost 7 bases; unmatched junction nucleotides: 11. This CDR3 is built from 16 residues. Here the CDR3 DNA reads TGTGCCAGCAGTGACCCCGGTCCGGGACAGTTTGAAAAACTGTTTTTT. It codes for CASSDPGPGQFEKLFF.

The table lists this clone with a count of one. The chain joins TRBV6-6 to TRBJ2-3, with TRBD1 matching over 7 bases. V lost 5 bases to trimming and J lost 1 base; unmatched junction nucleotides: 9. CDR1 and CDR2 (germline): MNHNY, SVGAGI (reference sequence). The CDR3 has 16 amino acids. DNA for the CDR3: TGTGCCAGCAGTCAAAGACAGGGCGCGGGCACAGATACGCAGTATTTT. Its protein is CASSQRQGAGTDTQYF.

The chain combines TRBV18 with TRBJ2-7; possibly TRBD1 for D (5 bases). The CDR3 has 15 amino acids. CDR1 is KGHSH and CDR2 is LQKENI in the germline V gene. Trimming removed 2 bases from V and 0 bases from J, with 11 bases in between. The CDR3 sequence: CASSPLGVSSYEQYF. The DNA for the CDR3 is TGTGCCAGCTCACCATTAGGGGTGAGCTCCTACGAGCAGTACTTC.

V and J are TRBV4-2 and TRBJ2-7, with D tentatively TRBD1 (6 bases). The CDR3 sequence is 13 residues long. The V end lost 4 bases, the J end lost 2 bases, and 9 bases lay between the germline ends. Germline assignment: CDR1 LGHNA and CDR2 YNFKEQ. CDR3 bases: TGTGCCAGCAGCCCGACAGGTACCTACGAGCAGTACTTC. Translation gives CASSPTGTYEQYF.

The chain employs TRBV6-4 and TRBJ1-1; no clear D gene. V was cut by 3 bases and J by 3 bases, with 8 bases left in between. There are 13 residues in the CDR3. Germline CDR1 is MRHNA and CDR2 is SNTAGT. CDR3 protein: CASSEDLDTEAFF. CDR3 DNA sequence: TGTGCCAGCAGTGAAGATTTAGACACTGAAGCTTTCTTT.

The chain has TRBV11-2 and TRBJ1-1; D is perhaps TRBD1 (6 bases). The V end lost 4 bases, the J end lost 3 bases, and 24 bases lay between the germline ends. The CDR3 consists of 18 residues. Germline CDR1 SGHAT, CDR2 FQNNGV. The CDR3 DNA sequence: TGTGCCAGCAGCTGGGTCTTTAGGGGGATAGGTACGGACACTGAAGCTTTCTTT. Its protein is CASSWVFRGIGTDTEAFF.

The chain combines TRBV5-1 with TRBJ2-6; D not certain. Trimming shortened V by 3 bases and J by 0 bases, and 4 bases separated the two germline ends. CDR1 is SGHRS and CDR2 is YFSETQ in the germline V gene. This CDR3 is built from 14 residues. Here the CDR3 DNA reads TGCGCCAGCAGCTCCAGCTCTGGGGCCAACGTCCTGACTTTC. This gives the protein CASSSSSGANVLTF. Supplemented by reference TRBV5-1 and TRBJ2-6, the full variable domain reads KAGVTQTPRYLIKTRGQQVTLSCSPISGHRSVSWYQQTPGQGLQFLFEYFSETQRNKGNFPGRFSGRQFSNSRSEMNVSTLELGDSALYLCASSSSSGANVLTFGAGSRLTVL.